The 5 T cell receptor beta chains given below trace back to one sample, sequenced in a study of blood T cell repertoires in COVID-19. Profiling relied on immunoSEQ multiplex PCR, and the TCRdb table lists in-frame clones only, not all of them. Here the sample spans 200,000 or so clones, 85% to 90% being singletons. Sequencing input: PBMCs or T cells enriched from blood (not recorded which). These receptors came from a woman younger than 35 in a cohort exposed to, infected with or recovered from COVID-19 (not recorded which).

CDR3 in amino acids: CATSRSGGGNEQYF. The CDR3 nucleotides are TGTGCCACCAGTAGGTCAGGGGGTGGTAACGAGCAGTACTTC. The chain uses TRBV24-1 and TRBJ2-7; 7 bases are a match to TRBD1. The germline V gene has CDR1 KGHDR and CDR2 SFDVKD. J gave up 5 bases and V 6 bases, and 9 bases lay outside the gene matches. This CDR3 is built from 14 residues.

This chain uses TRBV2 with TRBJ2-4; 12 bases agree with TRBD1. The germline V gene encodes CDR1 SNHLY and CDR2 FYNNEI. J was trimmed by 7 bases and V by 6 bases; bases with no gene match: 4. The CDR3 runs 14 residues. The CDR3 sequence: CASRAGTGGNIQYF. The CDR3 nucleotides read TGTGCCAGCAGAGCCGGGACAGGGGGCAACATTCAGTACTTC. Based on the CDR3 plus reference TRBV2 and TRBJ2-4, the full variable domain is EPEVTQTPSHQVTQMGQEVILRCVPISNHLYFYWYRQILGQKVEFLVSFYNNEISEKSEIFDDQFSVERPDGSNFTLKIRSTKLEDSAMYFCASRAGTGGNIQYFGAGTRLSVL.

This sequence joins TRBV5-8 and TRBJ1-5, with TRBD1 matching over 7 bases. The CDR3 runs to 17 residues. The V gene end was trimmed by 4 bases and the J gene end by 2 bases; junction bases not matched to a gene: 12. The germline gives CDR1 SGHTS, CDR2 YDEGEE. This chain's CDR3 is CASSQVLEGAGNQPQHF. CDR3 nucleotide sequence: TGTGCCAGCAGCCAGGTTTTGGAGGGGGCTGGCAATCAGCCCCAGCATTTT.

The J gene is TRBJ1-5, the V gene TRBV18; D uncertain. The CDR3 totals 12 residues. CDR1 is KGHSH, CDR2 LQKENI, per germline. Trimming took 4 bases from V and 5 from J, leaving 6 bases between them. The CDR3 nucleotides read TGTGCCAGCTCACTTTCCGATCAGCCCCAGCATTTT. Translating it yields CASSLSDQPQHF.

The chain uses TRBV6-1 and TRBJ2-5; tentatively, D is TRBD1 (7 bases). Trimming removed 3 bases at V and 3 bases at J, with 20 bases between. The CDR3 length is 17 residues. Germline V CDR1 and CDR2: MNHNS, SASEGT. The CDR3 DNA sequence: TGTGCCAGCAGTGACCTAATAGAGTCAGGGGGGAAAGAGACCCAGTACTTC. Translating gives CASSDLIESGGKETQYF.